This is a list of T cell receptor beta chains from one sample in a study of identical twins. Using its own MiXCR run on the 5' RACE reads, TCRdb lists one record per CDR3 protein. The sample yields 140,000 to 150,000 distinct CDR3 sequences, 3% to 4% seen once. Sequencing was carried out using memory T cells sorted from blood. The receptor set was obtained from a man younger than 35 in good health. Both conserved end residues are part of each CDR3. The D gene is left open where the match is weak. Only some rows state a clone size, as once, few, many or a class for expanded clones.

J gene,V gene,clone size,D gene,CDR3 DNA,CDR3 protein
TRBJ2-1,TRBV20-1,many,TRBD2,TGCAGTGCTACTCCGGTAGCGGGAGTGTTCTACAATGAGCAGTTCTTC,CSATPVAGVFYNEQFF
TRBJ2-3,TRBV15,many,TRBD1,TGTGCCACCAGCGGGGGGCAGGGGGCGGGACCCACAGATACGCAGTATTTT,CATSGGQGAGPTDTQYF
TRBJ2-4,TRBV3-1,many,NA,TGTGCCAGCAGCCAAGTTGGGAAGAACATTCAGTACTTC,CASSQVGKNIQYF
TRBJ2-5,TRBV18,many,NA,TGTGCCAGCTCACCAGGGACTCGGGAGACCCAGTACTTC,CASSPGTRETQYF
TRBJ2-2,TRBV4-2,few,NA,TGTGCCAGCAGCCCGAAAGGACTCTTGGGCGGGGAGCTGTTTTTT,CASSPKGLLGGELFF
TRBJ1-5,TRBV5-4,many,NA,TGTGCCAGCAGCCTACAGGGAGGTAATCAGCCCCAGCATTTT,CASSLQGGNQPQHF
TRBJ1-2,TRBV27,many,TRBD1,TGTGCCAGCAGTTTATATGGGACAGGGAGTGGCTATGGCTACACCTTC,CASSLYGTGSGYGYTF
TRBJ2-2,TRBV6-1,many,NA,TGTGCCAGCAGTCCTGCTGTCCTATATGCCGGGGAGCTGTTTTTT,CASSPAVLYAGELFF
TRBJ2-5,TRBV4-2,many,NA,TGTGCCAGCAGCCAAGATCCGGGGGAGACCCAGTACTTC,CASSQDPGETQYF
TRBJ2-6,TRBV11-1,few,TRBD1,TGTGCCAGCAGCTTAGGGTGGCAGGGGGCGCGCGGGGCCAACGTCCTGACTTTC,CASSLGWQGARGANVLTF
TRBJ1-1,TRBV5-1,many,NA,TGCGCCAGCAGCGGTACGGAGAACACTGAAGCTTTCTTT,CASSGTENTEAFF
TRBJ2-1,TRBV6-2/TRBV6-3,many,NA,TGTGCCAGCAGGACGGTTGGGGCTGAGCAGTTCTTC,CASRTVGAEQFF
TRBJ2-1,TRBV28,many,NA,TGTGCCAGCACTAACTACCTCGGGGGGCCGGGAAGAGGCAATGAGCAGTTCTTC,CASTNYLGGPGRGNEQFF
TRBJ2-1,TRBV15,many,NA,TGTGCCACCAGGGATCCGGGATCCTACAATGAGCAGTTCTTC,CATRDPGSYNEQFF
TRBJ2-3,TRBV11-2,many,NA,TGTGCCAGCAGCTCCCCCAGAGGGAGAGGGGATACGCAGTATTTT,CASSSPRGRGDTQYF
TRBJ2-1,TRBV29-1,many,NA,TGCAGCGTTCATTCGGGGGATGAGCAGTTCTTC,CSVHSGDEQFF
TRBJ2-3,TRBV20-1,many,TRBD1,TGCAGTGTGGGACAGCCAACAGATACGCAGTATTTT,CSVGQPTDTQYF
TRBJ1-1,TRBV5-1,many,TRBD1,TGCGCCAGCAGCGTTTCAGGGGGTGACACTGAAGCTTTCTTT,CASSVSGGDTEAFF
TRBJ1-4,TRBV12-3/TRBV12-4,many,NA,TGTGCCAGCAGTCCTACCGTGGGGGGAGGAAATGAAAAACTGTTTTTT,CASSPTVGGGNEKLFF
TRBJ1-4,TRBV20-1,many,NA,TGCAGTGCTAGAGATTGGGGGGCGCGTAATGAAAAACTGTTTTTT,CSARDWGARNEKLFF
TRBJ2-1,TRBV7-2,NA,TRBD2,TGTGCCAGCAGCCGTAGCGGGAGGGACTCCTACAATGAGCAGTTCTTC,CASSRSGRDSYNEQFF
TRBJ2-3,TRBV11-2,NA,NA,TGTGCCAGCAGCTTATACAGGGTAAACACAGATACGCAGTATTTT,CASSLYRVNTDTQYF
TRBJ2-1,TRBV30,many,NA,TGTGCCTGGAGTGTGATACGAGAGCAGTTCTTC,CAWSVIREQFF
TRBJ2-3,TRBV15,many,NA,TGTGCCACCAGCAGAGTGGGGGGAACGGGATCGGATACGCAGTATTTT,CATSRVGGTGSDTQYF
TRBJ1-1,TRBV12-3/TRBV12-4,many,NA,TGTGCCAGCAGTCGATTCCCACAAAACACTGAAGCTTTCTTT,CASSRFPQNTEAFF
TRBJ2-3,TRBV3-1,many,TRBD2,TGTGCCAGCAGCCAAGAAGGTATCACACGGGAGGAGTTT,CASSQEGITREEF
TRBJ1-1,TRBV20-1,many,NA,TGCAGTGCTAGAGATGGGGGGCGCGGTGAAGCTTTCTTT,CSARDGGRGEAFF
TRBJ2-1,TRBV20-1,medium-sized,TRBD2,TGCAGTGCTAGAGAGGGCTGGGCTAGCGGTTACAATGAGCAGTTCTTC,CSAREGWASGYNEQFF
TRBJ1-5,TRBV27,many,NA,TGTGCCAGCAGAAGCCTTACCGGGGATTCACGGAGGAATCAGCCCCAGCATTTT,CASRSLTGDSRRNQPQHF
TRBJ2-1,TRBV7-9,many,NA,TGTGCCAGCAGCCTGGGTAGTATCAATGAGCAGTTCTTC,CASSLGSINEQFF
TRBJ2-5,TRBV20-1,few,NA,TGCAGTGCTAACCGCGGAGGGCCTCAAGAGACCCAGTACTTC,CSANRGGPQETQYF
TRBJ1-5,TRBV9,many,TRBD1,TGTGCCAGCAGCGTAACAGGGGAGGGCAATCAGCCCCAGCATTTT,CASSVTGEGNQPQHF
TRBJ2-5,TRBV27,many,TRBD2,TGTGCCAGCAGCAGAAAACTAGCGGGGGTTGGGGGGGAGACCCAGTACTTC,CASSRKLAGVGGETQYF
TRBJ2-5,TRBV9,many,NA,TGTGCCAGCAGCGTAGGCCCAGGGAGGGAGACCCAGTACTTC,CASSVGPGRETQYF
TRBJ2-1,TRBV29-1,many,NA,TGCAGCAGCGCCCGGAACCTTGAGCAGTTCTTC,CSSARNLEQFF
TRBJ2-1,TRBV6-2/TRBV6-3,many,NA,TGTGCCAGCAGTTACGCTAGGGATTACAATGAGCAGTTCTTC,CASSYARDYNEQFF
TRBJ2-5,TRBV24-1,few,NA,TGTGCCACCAGTGATACCCCCACGGAGACCCAGTACTTC,CATSDTPTETQYF
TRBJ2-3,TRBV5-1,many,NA,TGCGCCAGCAGCCCGGACAGAACTTCCACAGATACGCAGTATTTT,CASSPDRTSTDTQYF
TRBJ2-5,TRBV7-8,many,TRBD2,TGTGCCAGCAGTTGGACTAGCGGGGGGGGTTTAGAGACCCAGTACTTC,CASSWTSGGGLETQYF
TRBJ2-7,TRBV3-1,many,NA,TGTGCCAGCAGTCTAAGCGAATACGAGCAGTACTTC,CASSLSEYEQYF
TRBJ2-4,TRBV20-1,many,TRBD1,TGCAGTGCTGACAGGGGGGGACTAGCCAAAAACATTCAGTACTTC,CSADRGGLAKNIQYF
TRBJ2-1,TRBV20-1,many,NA,TGCAGTGCTAGAGATAATATGCATGAGCAGTTCTTC,CSARDNMHEQFF